The sequence of this TCR beta chain was determined in a study of blood T cell repertoires in COVID-19. This table comes from immunoSEQ multiplex PCR, and its TCRdb copy is limited to in-frame clones, with some not included. This table has roughly 480,000 clones, 89% appearing once. The specimen sequenced was peripheral blood. This TCR was sampled from a young man with COVID-19, enrolled during active disease.

CDR3 DNA sequence: TGTGCCAGCAGCCAAGAGACGGGGGGAACTGGGGCCAACGTCCTGACTTTC. Translation gives CASSQETGGTGANVLTF. The chain recombines TRBV3-1 (or the pseudogene TRBV3-2) with TRBJ2-6; 7 bases map to TRBD2. There are 17 residues in the CDR3. Germline values: CDR1 LGHDT, CDR2 YNNKEL (reference sequence). Trimming cost V 0 bases and J 2 bases; bases outside gene matches: 4.